The 22 T cell receptor beta chains below were found in one sample sequenced in a study of graft-versus-host responses after intestinal transplantation. TCRdb's copy holds only in-frame clones and misses some; the assay was immunoSEQ multiplex PCR. This table has about 25,000 clones, 35% to 50% appearing once. The sequences come from alloreactive CD4+ T cells from a mixed lymphocyte reaction culture, collected before intestinal transplant. Specified subset: CFSE-low proliferating T cells sorted from approximately 6-day pre-transplant mixed lymphocyte reaction (GvH or HvG direction). The receptors were sampled from a human patient who received an intestinal transplant.

This clone showed up just a few times. The chain carries TRBV5-1 and TRBJ2-3, with TRBD2 identical over 7 bases. Germline loops: CDR1 SGHRS, CDR2 YFSETQ. The length of the CDR3 is 14 residues. V dropped 7 bases and J dropped 2; count of bases not matched to a gene: 7. The CDR3 coding sequence is TGCGCCAGCGAGCCTAGCGGTGACACAGATACGCAGTATTTT. Translation: CASEPSGDTDTQYF.

The chain links TRBV30 to TRBJ2-3; 9 bases match TRBD2. Germline lookup yields CDR1 GTSNPN and CDR2 SVGIG (reference sequence). This CDR3 comprises 15 residues. V dropped 2 bases and J dropped 2; count of bases not matched to a gene: 5. The DNA of the CDR3 is TGTGCCTGGAGTCGCGGGGGGGGGTTCACAGATACGCAGTATTTT. It codes for CAWSRGGGFTDTQYF.

In the case of this clone: The identical CDR3 is also encoded by other nucleotide sequences in the sample. The rearrangement joins TRBV4-1 to TRBJ2-4; 10 bases map to TRBD2. Trimming cost V 0 bases and J 4 bases; bases outside gene matches: 9. In germline, CDR1 is MGHRA, CDR2 YSYEKL. CDR3 size: 18 residues. The CDR3 loop reads CASSQDLFLAGVKNIQYF. The CDR3 bases are TGCGCCAGCAGCCAAGACCTTTTCCTAGCGGGAGTAAAAAACATTCAGTACTTC.

The chain carries TRBV18 and TRBJ2-5; D perhaps matches TRBD1 (6 bases). This CDR3 comprises 15 residues. Germline assignment: CDR1 KGHSH and CDR2 LQKENI. The germline V and J ends were trimmed by 4 bases and 5 bases, with 17 bases remaining between them. Here the CDR3 reads CASSRLQGPRETQYF. For the CDR3, the DNA is TGTGCCAGCTCACGACTACAGGGTCCCAGGGAGACCCAGTACTTC.

J is TRBJ1-5 and V is TRBV30; maybe TRBD1 (6 bases). Deletions cut 5 bases from V and 4 bases from J, with 12 bases between. Germline-derived CDR1 and CDR2 are GTSNPN and SVGIG (reference sequence). This CDR3 contains 13 residues. CDR3 protein: CAWSRTGNQPQHF. The CDR3 region has the DNA TGTGCCTGGTCCCGTACAGGGAATCAGCCCCAGCATTTT.

Only a few counts were recorded for this clone. The CDR3 reads CASSTPQDTGELFF. DNA of the CDR3: TGTGCCAGCAGCACCCCACAGGACACCGGGGAGCTGTTTTTT. V is TRBV21-1 and J is TRBJ2-2; the D segment call TRBD1 is taken from the table without a DNA check. TRBV21-1 is listed as a pseudogene. This CDR3 contains 14 residues.

The chain uses TRBV4-3 and TRBJ1-6; D gene ambiguous. Germline V gene data show CDR1 as LGHNA and CDR2 as YSLEER. This CDR3 is 13 amino acids long. With 0 bases removed from V and 11 bases from J, the gap between germline ends came to 8 bases. The CDR3 is CASSQDLVAPLHF. Written as DNA, the CDR3 is TGCGCCAGCAGCCAAGATCTAGTTGCACCCCTCCACTTT.

This sequence joins TRBV30 and TRBJ1-5; D gene ambiguous. V lost 0 bases and J lost 1, with 13 bases in between. The CDR3 length is 16 residues. Per germline, CDR1 GTSNPN and CDR2 SVGIG (reference sequence). The CDR3 DNA sequence: TGTGCCTGGAGTGTAAACATGGGCCCCAGCAATCAGCCCCAGCATTTT. This codes for CAWSVNMGPSNQPQHF. Looking up the rest from reference TRBV30 and TRBJ1-5 gives the full variable domain: SQTIHQWPATLVQPVGSPLSLECTVEGTSNPNLYWYRQAAGRGLQLLFYSVGIGQISSEVPQNLSASRPQDRQFILSSKKLLLSDSGFYLCAWSVNMGPSNQPQHFGDGTRLSIL.

This sequence joins TRBV30 and TRBJ1-6; 8 bases align to TRBD1. The CDR3 has 14 residues. Germline V lookup: CDR1 GTSNPN, CDR2 SVGIG (reference sequence). V shed 3 bases, J shed 4 bases, and the junction held 2 bases outside the gene matches. DNA of the CDR3: TGTGCCTGGAGCAGGACAGGGTATAATTCACCCCTCCACTTT. It is translated as CAWSRTGYNSPLHF.

This clone was picked up one time. V usage is TRBV7-9 and J usage is TRBJ2-3; TRBD2 might be the D (7 bases). V was trimmed by 8 bases and J by 5 bases, leaving 23 bases between them. This CDR3 contains 16 residues. The germline V gene encodes CDR1 SEHNR and CDR2 FQNEAQ (reference sequence). CDR3 in amino acids: CASALSRGPGEDTQYF. In DNA form, the CDR3 reads TGTGCCAGCGCGCTCTCGCGGGGGCCAGGGGAAGATACGCAGTATTTT. Combining the CDR3 with reference TRBV7-9 and TRBJ2-3 gives the whole variable domain DTGVSQNPRHKITKRGQNVTFRCDPISEHNRLYWYRQTLGQGPEFLTYFQNEAQLEKSRLLSDRFSAERPKGSFSTLEIQRTEQGDSAMYLCASALSRGPGEDTQYFGPGTRLTVL.

The CDR3 here is CSVARTDTEAFF. The DNA for the CDR3 is TGCAGCGTTGCGAGGACAGACACTGAAGCTTTCTTT. The chain employs TRBV29-1 and TRBJ1-1; the D gene is possibly TRBD1 (6 bases). V dropped 4 bases and J dropped 3 bases, with 9 bases sitting between them. Germline V lookup: CDR1 SQVTM, CDR2 ANQGSEA. The CDR3 is 12 amino acids.

The chain couples TRBV5-8 to TRBJ2-1; TRBD1 aligns across 7 bases. The junction had 9 bases not matched to a gene; V was cut back by 4 bases and J by 5 bases. CDR1 and CDR2 from the germline V gene are SGHTS and YDEGEE. This CDR3 has 15 residues. CDR3 nucleotide sequence: TGTGCCAGCAGCCCAGACAGGGCTATGAACAATGAGCAGTTCTTC. This sequence encodes CASSPDRAMNNEQFF.

In nucleotides, the CDR3 is TGCGCCAGCAGCCAAGACAGGGATTATGGCTACACCTTC. Its protein is CASSQDRDYGYTF. The chain links TRBV4-3 to TRBJ1-2; D is possibly TRBD1 (5 bases). This CDR3 comprises 13 residues. Germline V CDR1 and CDR2: LGHNA, YSLEER. Trimming shortened V by 0 bases and J by 5 bases, and 7 bases separated the two germline ends.

This chain uses TRBV30 with TRBJ1-6; the D is unclear. The CDR3 runs to 11 residues. Deletions cut 0 bases from V and 9 bases from J, with 3 bases between. The germline gives CDR1 GTSNPN, CDR2 SVGIG (reference sequence). CDR3: CAWSVLSPLHF. DNA for the CDR3: TGTGCCTGGAGTGTACTTTCACCCCTCCACTTT.

A few counts support this clone. V gene TRBV5-1 combines with J gene TRBJ1-4; a weak D match, TRBD1 (5 bases). The CDR3 loop spans 14 amino acids. V was trimmed by 4 bases and J by 3 bases, leaving 10 bases between them. Germline lookup yields CDR1 SGHRS and CDR2 YFSETQ. CDR3: CASSVQGSNEKLFF. For the CDR3, the DNA is TGCGCCAGCAGCGTGCAGGGTTCTAATGAAAAACTGTTTTTT.

By share of the sample, this clone is medium-sized. This rearrangement joins TRBV2 to TRBJ1-1; no firm D call. CDR3 length equals 13 residues. Trimming left V 0 bases short and J 8 bases short, with 10 bases between. Germline lookup yields CDR1 SNHLY and CDR2 FYNNEI. CDR3 sequence (DNA): TGTGCCAGCAGTGAAGCGCGGGGATTCGAAGCTTTCTTT. Its translation is CASSEARGFEAFF. The entire variable domain, with the rest obtained from reference TRBV2 and TRBJ1-1, is as follows: EPEVTQTPSHQVTQMGQEVILRCVPISNHLYFYWYRQILGQKVEFLVSFYNNEISEKSEIFDDQFSVERPDGSNFTLKIRSTKLEDSAMYFCASSEARGFEAFFGQGTRLTVV.

This chain connects TRBV30 to TRBJ2-5; tentatively, D is TRBD2 (5 bases). The CDR3 is 13 amino acids. V lost 0 bases, J lost 10 bases, and 15 bases lay in between. Germline CDR1 is GTSNPN and CDR2 is SVGIG (reference sequence). The DNA for the CDR3 is TGTGCCTGGAGTGTGAGGCTGGCCGCGGGCCAGTACTTC. Residues: CAWSVRLAAGQYF.

This clone has a single count. The J gene is TRBJ1-2, the V gene TRBV19; 7 positions match TRBD1. The V gene end was trimmed by 6 bases and the J gene end by 4 bases; junction bases not matched to a gene: 5. Per germline, CDR1 LNHDA and CDR2 SQIVND (reference sequence). The CDR3 runs to 13 residues. The CDR3 coding sequence is TGTGCCAGTAGCCCAGACAGGGTCTATGGCTACACCTTC. Translated, it gives CASSPDRVYGYTF.

In its sample, this clone was seen a few times. The chain uses TRBV2 and TRBJ1-4; D gene unclear. The CDR3 spans 17 residues. The V gene's germline CDR1 is SNHLY and CDR2 FYNNEI. The germline V and J ends were trimmed by 1 base and 8 bases, with 20 bases remaining between them. The CDR3 nucleotides are TGTGCCAGCAGTGAAGGGACTGGTTCAGGAATGAGGGAAAAACTGTTTTTT. Its translation is CASSEGTGSGMREKLFF.

The rearrangement joins TRBV18 to TRBJ1-6; D might be TRBD1 (6 bases). The V gene's germline CDR1 is KGHSH and CDR2 LQKENI. This CDR3 is built from 16 residues. V lost 5 bases and J lost 4, with 15 bases in between. The CDR3 region is CASSSDSGQYNSPLHF. CDR3 DNA sequence: TGTGCCAGCTCATCAGACAGCGGACAGTATAATTCACCCCTCCACTTT.

V usage is TRBV11-3 and J usage is TRBJ2-3; D is uncertain. The germline CDR1 and CDR2 sequences are SGHNT and YENEEA. CDR3 length: 14 residues. Deletions cut 0 bases from V and 3 bases from J, with 7 bases between. The CDR3 sequence is CASSLDRTTDTQYF. Here the CDR3 DNA reads TGTGCCAGCAGCTTAGATAGAACTACAGATACGCAGTATTTT.

This CDR3 reads CASSPMPSSGANVLTF. For the CDR3, the DNA is TGCGCCAGCAGCCCCATGCCGAGCTCTGGGGCCAACGTCCTGACTTTC. The rearrangement joins TRBV5-1 to TRBJ2-6; no clear D gene. V was clipped by 4 bases and J by 0 bases, with 11 bases between them. This CDR3 comprises 16 residues. Germline-derived CDR1 and CDR2 are SGHRS and YFSETQ.